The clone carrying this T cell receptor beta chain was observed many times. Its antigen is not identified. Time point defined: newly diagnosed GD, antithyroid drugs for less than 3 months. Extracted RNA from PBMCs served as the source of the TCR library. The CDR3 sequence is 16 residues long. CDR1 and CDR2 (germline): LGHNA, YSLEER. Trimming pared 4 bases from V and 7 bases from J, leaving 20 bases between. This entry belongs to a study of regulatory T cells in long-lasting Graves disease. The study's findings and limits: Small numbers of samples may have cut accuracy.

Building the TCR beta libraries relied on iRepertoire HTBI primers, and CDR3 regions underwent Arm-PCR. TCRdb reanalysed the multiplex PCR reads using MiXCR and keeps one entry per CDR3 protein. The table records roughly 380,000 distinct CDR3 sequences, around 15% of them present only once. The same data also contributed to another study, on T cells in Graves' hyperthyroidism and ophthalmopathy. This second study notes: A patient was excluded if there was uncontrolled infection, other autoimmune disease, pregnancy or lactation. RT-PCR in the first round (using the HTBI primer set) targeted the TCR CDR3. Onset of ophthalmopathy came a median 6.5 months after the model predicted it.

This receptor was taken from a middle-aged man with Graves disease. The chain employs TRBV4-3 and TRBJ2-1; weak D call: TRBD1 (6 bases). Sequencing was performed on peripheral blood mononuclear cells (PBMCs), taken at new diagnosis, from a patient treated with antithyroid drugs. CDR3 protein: CASSRDPTKQGNEQFF. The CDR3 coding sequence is TGCGCCAGCAGCCGAGACCCAACTAAACAGGGTAATGAGCAGTTCTTC.